This T cell receptor beta chain was captured in a study of cytotoxic CD8 clonotypes in ibrutinib-treated CLL. Study context: Patients gave response samples after a median about eleven months of treatment, range 6 to 36. Notes on the study in general: At baseline, clonality was higher than in age-matched healthy donors and correlated with CD8+ counts. Lymph node repertoires were not studied, and sampling times were unmatched.

Clones were sequenced by immunoSEQ multiplex PCR, and TCRdb holds only the in-frame ones, with some missing. This sample has approximately 350,000 clones, with around 66% found just once. About this clone: Its specificity is unknown.

Germline-derived CDR1 and CDR2 are SGDLS and YYNGEE. The CDR3 is 16 amino acids. V was shortened by 1 base and J by 0 bases, with 13 bases between the two germline ends. The starting material was PBMCs, obtained after 36 months of ibrutinib treatment. The clonotype comes from a human donor with chronic lymphocytic leukemia. V gene TRBV9 combines with J gene TRBJ1-2, with no clear D. CDR3 in amino acids: CASSVMDGITNYGYTF. The CDR3 bases are TGTGCCAGCAGCGTAATGGACGGCATAACTAACTATGGCTACACCTTC.